The TCR beta chain under discussion was sequenced for a study of T cell responses to AZD1222 COVID-19 vaccine. Study as a whole: Timing groups of about 4 and about 12 weeks for second doses were pooled.

CDR1 MNHNY and CDR2 SVGAGI come from the germline V gene (reference sequence). Deletions cut 6 bases from V and 5 bases from J, with 16 bases between. The CDR3 sequence is 14 residues long. Concerning this clone: Antigen unknown.

Profiled with immunoSEQ multiplex PCR; TCRdb holds only in-frame clones, not every one. The profile shows around 50,000 clones, around four fifths of them singletons. General study points: The study found Spike-specific TCR breadth and depth rose after two AZD1222 doses. Without day 14 samples, only post-peak T cell repertoires were studied. Baseline serology detected seropositivity in only a handful of AZD1222 recipients.

V and J are TRBV6-6 and TRBJ1-2; no clear D gene. This clonotype was obtained from an adult in good health. Sample: peripheral blood, taken on day 0 of AZD1222 vaccination. The CDR3 sequence is CASSLDQVGYGYTF. The CDR3, as DNA: TGTGCCAGCAGCCTGGACCAAGTGGGTTATGGCTACACCTTC.